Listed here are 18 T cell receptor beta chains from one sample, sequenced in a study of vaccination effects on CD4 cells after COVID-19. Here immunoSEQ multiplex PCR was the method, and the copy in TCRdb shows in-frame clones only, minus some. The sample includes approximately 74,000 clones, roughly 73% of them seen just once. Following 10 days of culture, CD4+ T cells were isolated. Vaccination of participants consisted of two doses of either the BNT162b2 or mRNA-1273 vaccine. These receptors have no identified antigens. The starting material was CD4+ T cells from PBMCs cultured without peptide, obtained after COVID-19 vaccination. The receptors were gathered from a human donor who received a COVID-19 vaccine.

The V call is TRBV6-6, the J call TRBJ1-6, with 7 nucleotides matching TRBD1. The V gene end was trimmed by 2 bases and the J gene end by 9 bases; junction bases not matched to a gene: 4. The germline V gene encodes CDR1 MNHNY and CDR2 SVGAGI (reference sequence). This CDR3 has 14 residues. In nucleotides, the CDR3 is TGTGCCAGCAGTTACGACAGGGACCTTTCACCCCTCCACTTT. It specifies CASSYDRDLSPLHF.

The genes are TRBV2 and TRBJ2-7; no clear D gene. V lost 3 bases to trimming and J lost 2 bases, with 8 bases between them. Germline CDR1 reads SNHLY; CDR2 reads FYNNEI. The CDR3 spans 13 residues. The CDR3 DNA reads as TGTGCCAGCAGTGACAGCGCACCCTACGAGCAGTACGTC. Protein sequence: CASSDSAPYEQYV.

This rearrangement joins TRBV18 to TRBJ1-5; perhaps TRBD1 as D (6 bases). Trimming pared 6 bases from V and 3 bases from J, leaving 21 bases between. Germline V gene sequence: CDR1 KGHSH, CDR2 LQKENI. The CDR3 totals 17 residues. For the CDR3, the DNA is TGTGCCAGCTCCACGTCGGGGGCGGAAATACCCAATCAGCCCCAGCATTTT. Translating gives CASSTSGAEIPNQPQHF. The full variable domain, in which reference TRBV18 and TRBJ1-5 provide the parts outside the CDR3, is NAGVMQNPRHLVRRRGQEARLRCSPMKGHSHVYWYRQLPEEGLKFMVYLQKENIIDESGMPKERFSAEFPKEGPSILRIQQVVRGDSAAYFCASSTSGAEIPNQPQHFGDGTRLSIL.

The CDR3 DNA reads TGTGCCACCAGCAGAGACAGGCCCGGGGCTAACTATGGCTACACCTTC. This sequence encodes CATSRDRPGANYGYTF. The genes are TRBV15 and TRBJ1-2; D unresolved. Germline lookup yields CDR1 LNHNV and CDR2 YYDKDF (reference sequence). Trimming pared 0 bases from V and 0 bases from J, leaving 11 bases between. CDR3 length: 16 residues.

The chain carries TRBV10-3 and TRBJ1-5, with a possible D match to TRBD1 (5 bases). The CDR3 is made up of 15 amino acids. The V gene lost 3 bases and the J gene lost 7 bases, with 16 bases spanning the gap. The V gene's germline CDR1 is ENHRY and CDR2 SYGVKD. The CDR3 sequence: CAISDRGGTEQPQHF. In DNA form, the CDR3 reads TGTGCCATCAGTGACCGGGGGGGAACGGAGCAGCCCCAGCATTTT.

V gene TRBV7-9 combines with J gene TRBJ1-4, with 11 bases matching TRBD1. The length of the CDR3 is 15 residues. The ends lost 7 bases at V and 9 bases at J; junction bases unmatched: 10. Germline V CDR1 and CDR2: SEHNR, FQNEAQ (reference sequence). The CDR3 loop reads CASTNPGTGGKKLFF. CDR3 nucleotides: TGTGCCAGCACCAACCCTGGGACAGGGGGTAAAAAACTGTTTTTT.

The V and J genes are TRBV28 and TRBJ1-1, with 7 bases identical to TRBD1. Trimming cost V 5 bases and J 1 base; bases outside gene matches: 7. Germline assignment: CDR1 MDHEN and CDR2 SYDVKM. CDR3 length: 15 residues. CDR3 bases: TGTGCCAGCAGTAAGTCACAGGGGAAGAACACTGAAGCTTTCTTT. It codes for CASSKSQGKNTEAFF.

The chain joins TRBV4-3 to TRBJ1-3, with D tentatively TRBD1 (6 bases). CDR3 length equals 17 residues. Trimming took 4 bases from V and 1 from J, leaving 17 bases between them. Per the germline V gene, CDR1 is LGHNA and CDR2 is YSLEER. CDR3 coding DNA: TGCGCCAGCAGCCGGAACAGAGGGGGGGAATCTGGAAACACCATATATTTT. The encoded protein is CASSRNRGGESGNTIYF.

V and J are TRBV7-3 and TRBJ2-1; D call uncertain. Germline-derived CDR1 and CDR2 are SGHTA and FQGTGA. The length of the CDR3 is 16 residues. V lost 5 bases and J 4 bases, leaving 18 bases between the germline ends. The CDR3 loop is CASSPRASFDYNEQFF. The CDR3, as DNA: TGTGCCAGCAGCCCGAGAGCCAGCTTTGATTACAATGAGCAGTTCTTC.

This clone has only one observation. This CDR3 reads CSVVWGNSNQPQHF. DNA of the CDR3: TGCAGCGTTGTATGGGGTAACAGCAATCAGCCCCAGCATTTT. The J gene is TRBJ1-5, the V gene TRBV29-1; D uncertain. V lost 4 bases, J lost 1 base, and 11 bases lay in between. The CDR3 totals 14 residues. Germline V gene lookup returns CDR1 SQVTM and CDR2 ANQGSEA. Complete variable domain (other parts from reference TRBV29-1 and TRBJ1-5): SAVISQKPSRDICQRGTSLTIQCQVDSQVTMMFWYRQQPGQSLTLIATANQGSEATYESGFVIDKFPISRPNLTFSTLTVSNMSPEDSSIYLCSVVWGNSNQPQHFGDGTRLSIL.

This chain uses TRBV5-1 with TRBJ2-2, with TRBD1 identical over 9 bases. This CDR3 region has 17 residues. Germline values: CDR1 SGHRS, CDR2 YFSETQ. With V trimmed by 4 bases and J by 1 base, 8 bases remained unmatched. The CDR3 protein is CASSPDRGVVNTGELFF. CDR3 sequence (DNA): TGCGCCAGCAGCCCGGACAGGGGAGTGGTGAACACCGGGGAGCTGTTTTTT.

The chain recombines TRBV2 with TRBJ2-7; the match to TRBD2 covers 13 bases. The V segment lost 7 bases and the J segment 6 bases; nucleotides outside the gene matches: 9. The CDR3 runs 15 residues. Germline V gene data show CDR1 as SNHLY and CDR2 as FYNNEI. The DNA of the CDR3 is TGTGCCAGCACCAAAGGACTAGCGGGGGTTGCCGAGCAGTACGTC. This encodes CASTKGLAGVAEQYV.

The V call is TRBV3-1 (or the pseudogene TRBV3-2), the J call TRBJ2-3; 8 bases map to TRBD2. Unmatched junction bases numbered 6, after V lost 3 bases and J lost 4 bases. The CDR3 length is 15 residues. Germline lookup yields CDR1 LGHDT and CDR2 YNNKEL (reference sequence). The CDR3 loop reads CASSQIAGKADTQYF. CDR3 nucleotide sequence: TGTGCCAGCAGCCAGATAGCGGGGAAGGCAGATACGCAGTATTTT.

This CDR3 reads CASSQEDREFSYNEQFF. The CDR3 bases are TGTGCCAGCAGCCAAGAAGACCGGGAATTCTCCTACAATGAGCAGTTCTTC. V usage is TRBV14 and J usage is TRBJ2-1, with D perhaps matching TRBD2 (5 bases). This CDR3 has 17 residues. Trimming removed 0 bases at V and 0 bases at J, with 12 bases between. Germline V CDR1 and CDR2: SGHDN, FVKESK.

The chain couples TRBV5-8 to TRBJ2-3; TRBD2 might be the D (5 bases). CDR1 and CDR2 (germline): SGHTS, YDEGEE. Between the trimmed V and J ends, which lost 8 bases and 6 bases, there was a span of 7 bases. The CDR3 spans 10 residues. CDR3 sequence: CASPGDTQYF. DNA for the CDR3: TGTGCCAGTCCGGGGGATACGCAGTATTTT.

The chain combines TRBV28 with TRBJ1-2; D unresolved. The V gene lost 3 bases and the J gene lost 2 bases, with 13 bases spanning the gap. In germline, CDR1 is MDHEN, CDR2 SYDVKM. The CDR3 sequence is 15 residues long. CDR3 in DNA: TGTGCCAGCAGTTTGGGGTCAGCTGGGAACTATGGCTACACCTTC. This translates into CASSLGSAGNYGYTF.

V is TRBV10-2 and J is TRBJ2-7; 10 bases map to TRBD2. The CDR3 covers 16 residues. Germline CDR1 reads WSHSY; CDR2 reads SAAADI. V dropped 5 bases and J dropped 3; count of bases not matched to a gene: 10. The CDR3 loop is CASSKMGLASVYEQYV. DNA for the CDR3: TGCGCCAGCAGTAAAATGGGACTAGCGAGTGTCTACGAGCAGTACGTC.

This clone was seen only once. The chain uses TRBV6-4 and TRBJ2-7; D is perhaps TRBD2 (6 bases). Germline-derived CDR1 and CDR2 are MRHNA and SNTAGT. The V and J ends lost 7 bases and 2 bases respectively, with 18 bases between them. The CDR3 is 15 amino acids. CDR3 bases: TGTGCCAGCATCAGATTAACCGGGACTCCCTACGAGCAGTACGTC. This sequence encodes CASIRLTGTPYEQYV.